This T cell receptor (beta chain) stems from a study of neurological immune-mediated disorders. TCRdb ran MiXCR on the 5' RACE reads and lists one entry per CDR3 protein. There are roughly 100,000 distinct CDR3 sequences in the sample; 10% to 13% occur only once, and around 3.3% lies in the top ten. In this sample, this clonotype turned up many times. Deletions cut 0 bases from V and 5 bases from J, with 10 bases between. From germline, CDR1 is SGDLS and CDR2 YYNGEE. CDR3 size: 14 residues. As for time point: longitudinal time-point 3. The sequenced material came from PBMCs. The TCR originated in a female donor with HTLV-1-associated myelopathy (HAM/TSP). The genes are TRBV9 and TRBJ2-3, with D possibly being TRBD1 or TRBD2 (5 bases each). CDR3 sequence: CASSVGGVVDTQYF. DNA of the CDR3: TGTGCCAGCAGCGTAGGAGGGGTGGTAGATACGCAGTATTTT.